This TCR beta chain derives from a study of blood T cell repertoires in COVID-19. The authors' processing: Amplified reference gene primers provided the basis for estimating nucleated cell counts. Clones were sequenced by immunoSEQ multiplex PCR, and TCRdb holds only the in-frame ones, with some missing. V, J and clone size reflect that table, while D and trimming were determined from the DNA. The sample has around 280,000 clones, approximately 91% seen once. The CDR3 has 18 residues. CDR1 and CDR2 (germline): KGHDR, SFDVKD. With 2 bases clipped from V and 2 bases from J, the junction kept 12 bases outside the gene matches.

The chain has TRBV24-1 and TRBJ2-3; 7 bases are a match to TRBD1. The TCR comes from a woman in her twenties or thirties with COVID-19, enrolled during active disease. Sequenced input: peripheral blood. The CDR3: CATSDSRLTGRDTDTQYF. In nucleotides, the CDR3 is TGTGCCACCAGTGATTCCCGACTGACAGGGAGAGACACAGATACGCAGTATTTT.